This T cell receptor beta chain is from a study of spatial heterogeneity in lung cancer. Study-level points and caveats: Expanded alpha and beta TCR counts within tumors tracked tumor mutation counts.

Time point described: sample taken at primary tumor resection. The V and J ends lost 6 bases and 15 bases respectively, with 21 bases between them. Germline lookup yields CDR1 PRHDT and CDR2 FYEKMQ (reference sequence). This CDR3 is 14 amino acids long. This clonotype is large in the sample. Its antigen is currently unknown. TCRdb re-derived calls from the 5' RACE reads in MiXCR, one entry per CDR3 protein. The sample consists of over 10,000 distinct CDR3 sequences, around 5% of them appearing once. The material sequenced was lung tumor tissue, taken at surgery. V gene TRBV13 combines with J gene TRBJ1-6; a weak D match, TRBD1 (6 bases). This TCR was recovered from a male donor with early-stage non-small cell lung cancer. The CDR3 here is CASSPHRASPHLHF. The CDR3 DNA reads TGTGCCAGCAGTCCTCACAGGGCCAGTCCCCACCTCCACTTT.